Sequencing of this TCR beta chain was carried out in a study of T-cell reconstitution after alpha-beta-depleted transplantation in children. Study outcomes and limitations: Expanded graft clones, several hundred of them, were reportedly the source of alpha-beta T cells about two months after transplant. Once a year had passed after transplant, T-cell counts and diversity came mostly from newly produced T cells. Recipient T cells and thymic progenitors that survived were the source of the high TCRbeta diversity seen at day 60 in some patients.

Preparation of the TCRbeta library was carried out with unique molecular identifiers. TCRdb analysed the PCR reads with MiXCR anew, one entry per CDR3 protein. Among fewer than 550,000 distinct CDR3 sequences, 10% to 13% were seen once, and the ten largest hold about 2.1%. About this clonotype: Its antigen is not identified.

The source was PBMCs, collected before TCRalphabeta/CD19-depleted stem cell transplant. This receptor was taken from a child aged 2-15 years with inherited bone marrow failure, due to receive a stem cell transplant.

The CDR3 coding sequence is TGCAGTGCTAGAGGCTCCTTGGGACAGGGGGATGAAAAACTGTTTTTT. Its protein is CSARGSLGQGDEKLFF. The chain links TRBV20-1 to TRBJ1-4; TRBD1 matches 11 bases. Germline CDR1 DFQATT, CDR2 SNEGSKA (reference sequence). CDR3 length equals 16 residues. J gave up 6 bases and V 1 base, and 7 bases lay outside the gene matches.